This T cell receptor (beta chain) is drawn from a study of pediatric ulcerative colitis. A single count supports this clone. CDR1 MGHRA and CDR2 YSYEKL come from the germline V gene. V was pared by 0 bases and J by 8 bases, with 10 bases between. CDR3 length: 13 amino acids. One to two pinch biopsies were taken from the rectum during colonoscopy. Produced via immunoSEQ multiplex PCR; TCRdb's table is partial and in-frame only. Here the sample spans tens of thousands of clones, around 81% being singletons. The chain links TRBV4-1 to TRBJ1-1; D is undetermined. The receptor's source is a girl under 18 with moderate ulcerative colitis. Sequences were obtained from gut tissue. CDR3: CASSQDQRREAFF. The CDR3 DNA is TGCGCCAGCAGCCAAGATCAAAGGAGAGAAGCTTTCTTT.